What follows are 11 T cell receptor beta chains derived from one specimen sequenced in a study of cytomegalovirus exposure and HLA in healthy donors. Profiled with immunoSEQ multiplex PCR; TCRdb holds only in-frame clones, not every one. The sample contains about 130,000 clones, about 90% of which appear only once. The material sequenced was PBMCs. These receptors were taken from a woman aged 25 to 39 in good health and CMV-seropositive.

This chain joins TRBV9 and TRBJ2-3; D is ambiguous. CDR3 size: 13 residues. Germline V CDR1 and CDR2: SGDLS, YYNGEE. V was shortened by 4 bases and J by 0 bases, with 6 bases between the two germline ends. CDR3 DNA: TGTGCCAGCAGCCAGTCTAGCACAGATACGCAGTATTTT. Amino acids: CASSQSSTDTQYF. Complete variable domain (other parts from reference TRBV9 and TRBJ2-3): DSGVTQTPKHLITATGQRVTLRCSPRSGDLSVYWYQQSLDQGLQFLIQYYNGEERAKGNILERFSAQQFPDLHSELNLSSLELGDSALYFCASSQSSTDTQYFGPGTRLTVL.

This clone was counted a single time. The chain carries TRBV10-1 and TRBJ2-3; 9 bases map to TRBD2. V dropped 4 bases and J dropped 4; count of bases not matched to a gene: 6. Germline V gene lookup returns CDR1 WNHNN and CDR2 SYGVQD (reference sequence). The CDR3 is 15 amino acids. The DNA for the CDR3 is TGCGCCAGCAGTGTGGGTAGCGGGGGTTCAGATACGCAGTATTTT. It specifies CASSVGSGGSDTQYF.

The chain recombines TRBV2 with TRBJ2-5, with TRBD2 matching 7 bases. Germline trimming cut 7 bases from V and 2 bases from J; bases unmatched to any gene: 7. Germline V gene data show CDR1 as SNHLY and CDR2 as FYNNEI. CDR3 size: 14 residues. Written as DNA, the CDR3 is TGTGCCAGCACTCCTGGGGGGGTTCAAGAGACCCAGTACTTC. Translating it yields CASTPGGVQETQYF.

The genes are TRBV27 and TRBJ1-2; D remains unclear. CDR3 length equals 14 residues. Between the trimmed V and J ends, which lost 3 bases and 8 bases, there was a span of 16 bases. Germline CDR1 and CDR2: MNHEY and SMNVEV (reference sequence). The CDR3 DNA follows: TGTGCCAGCAGTTTTATTGGAGGGCGTAAGGGCTACACCTTC. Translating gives CASSFIGGRKGYTF.

The CDR3 DNA is TGTGCCAGCAGTTTACAGGGGGCCAGGAACACCGGGGAGCTGTTTTTT. Translating it yields CASSLQGARNTGELFF. The V gene is TRBV28, the J gene TRBJ2-2; TRBD1 matches at 8 bases. The germline V gene has CDR1 MDHEN and CDR2 SYDVKM. The CDR3 is made up of 16 amino acids. The J segment lost 1 base and the V segment lost 2 bases, leaving 3 bases of the junction unmatched.

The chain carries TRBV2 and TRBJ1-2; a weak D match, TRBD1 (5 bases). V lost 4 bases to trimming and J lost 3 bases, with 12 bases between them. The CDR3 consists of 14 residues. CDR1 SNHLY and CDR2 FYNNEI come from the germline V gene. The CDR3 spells CASSVTGPDYGYTF. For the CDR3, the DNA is TGTGCCAGCAGTGTAACAGGTCCCGACTATGGCTACACCTTC.

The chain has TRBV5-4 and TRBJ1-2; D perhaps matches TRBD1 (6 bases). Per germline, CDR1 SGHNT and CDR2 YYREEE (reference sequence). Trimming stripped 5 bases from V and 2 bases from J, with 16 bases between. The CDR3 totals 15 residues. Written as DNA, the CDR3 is TGTGCCAGCAGGGGTCGGGGGGCCGTAAACTATGGCTACACCTTC. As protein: CASRGRGAVNYGYTF. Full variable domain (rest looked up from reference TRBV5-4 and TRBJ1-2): ETGVTQSPTHLIKTRGQQVTLRCSSQSGHNTVSWYQQALGQGPQFIFQYYREEENGRGNFPPRFSGLQFPNYSSELNVNALELDDSALYLCASRGRGAVNYGYTFGSGTRLTVV.

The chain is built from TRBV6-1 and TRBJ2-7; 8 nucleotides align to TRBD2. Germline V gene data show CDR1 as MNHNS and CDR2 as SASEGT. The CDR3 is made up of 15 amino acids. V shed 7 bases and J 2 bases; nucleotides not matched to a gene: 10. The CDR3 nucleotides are TGTGCCAGCAATAGCGGGACGGTCGCGCCCTACGAGCAGTACTTC. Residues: CASNSGTVAPYEQYF.

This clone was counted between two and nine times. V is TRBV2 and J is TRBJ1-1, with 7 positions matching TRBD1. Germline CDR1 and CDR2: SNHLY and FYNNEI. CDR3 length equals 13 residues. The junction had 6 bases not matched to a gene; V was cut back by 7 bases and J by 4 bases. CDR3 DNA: TGTGCCAGCAAAACAGGGGCGAGCACTGAAGCTTTCTTT. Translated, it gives CASKTGASTEAFF. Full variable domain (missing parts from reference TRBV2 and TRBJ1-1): EPEVTQTPSHQVTQMGQEVILRCVPISNHLYFYWYRQILGQKVEFLVSFYNNEISEKSEIFDDQFSVERPDGSNFTLKIRSTKLEDSAMYFCASKTGASTEAFFGQGTRLTVV.

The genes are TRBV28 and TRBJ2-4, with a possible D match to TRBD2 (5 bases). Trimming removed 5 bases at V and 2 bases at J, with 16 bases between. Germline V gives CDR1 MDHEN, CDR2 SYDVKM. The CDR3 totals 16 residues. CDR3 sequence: CASSPPEANPKNIQYF. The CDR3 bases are TGTGCCAGCAGTCCCCCGGAGGCCAACCCCAAAAACATTCAGTACTTC.

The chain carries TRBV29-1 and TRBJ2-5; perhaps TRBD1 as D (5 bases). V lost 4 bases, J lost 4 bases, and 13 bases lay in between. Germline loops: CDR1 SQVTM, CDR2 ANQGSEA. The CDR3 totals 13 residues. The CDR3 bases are TGCAGCGTTGCGGGCAGGGCTGGAGAGACCCAGTACTTC. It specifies CSVAGRAGETQYF.